These 32 T cell receptor beta chains were all obtained from the same sample, sequenced in a study of blood T cells in healthy people across ages. With a J-beta primer mix and a sample-barcoded 5' primer, a second PCR ran 7 to 11 cycles. TCRdb reprocessed the 5' RACE reads with MiXCR, giving one entry per CDR3 protein. The table lists hundreds of thousands of distinct CDR3 sequences, roughly 44% of them singletons, with approximately 19% in the top ten. Specimen: blood. The receptors come from a man in his 60s in good health.

This clonotype was recorded a few times. The genes are TRBV5-1 and TRBJ2-1; 9 bases are a match to TRBD1. The germline gives CDR1 SGHRS, CDR2 YFSETQ. V shed 0 bases, J shed 7 bases, and the junction held 5 bases outside the gene matches. The CDR3 covers 15 residues. The CDR3 is CASSLVWDRVNEQFF. In DNA form, the CDR3 reads TGCGCCAGCAGCTTGGTTTGGGACAGGGTTAATGAGCAGTTCTTC.

This chain links TRBV15 with TRBJ2-5; perhaps TRBD2 as D (5 bases). This CDR3 has 14 amino acids. Trimming shortened V by 1 base and J by 13 bases, and 19 bases separated the two germline ends. Germline V gene lookup returns CDR1 LNHNV and CDR2 YYDKDF (reference sequence). CDR3 DNA sequence: TGTGCCACCAGCAGAGGGGGATTAGGACTCGAGCGGTACTTC. Translated, it gives CATSRGGLGLERYF.

V usage is TRBV20-1 and J usage is TRBJ2-3; possibly TRBD1 for D (5 bases). V lost 6 bases and J lost 3, with 7 bases in between. This CDR3 has 11 residues. Germline lookup yields CDR1 DFQATT and CDR2 SNEGSKA (reference sequence). For the CDR3, the DNA is TGCAGTGCCCAGGGAACAGATACGCAGTATTTT. Translation gives CSAQGTDTQYF.

This sequence joins TRBV27 and TRBJ2-3; 7 bases are a match to TRBD1. The germline V gene has CDR1 MNHEY and CDR2 SMNVEV (reference sequence). The CDR3 consists of 14 residues. With 6 bases clipped from V and 4 bases from J, the junction kept 7 bases outside the gene matches. As DNA, the CDR3 is TGTGCCAGCAGAGACAGGGACCGCGCAGATACGCAGTATTTT. The encoded protein is CASRDRDRADTQYF.

The V call is TRBV10-3, the J call TRBJ1-1; TRBD1 might be the D (6 bases). V dropped 6 bases and J dropped 3 bases, with 14 bases sitting between them. Germline CDR1 is ENHRY and CDR2 is SYGVKD. The CDR3 runs 14 residues. This CDR3 is CAISTVGGHTEAFF. DNA for the CDR3: TGTGCCATCAGCACCGTCGGGGGGCACACTGAAGCTTTCTTT.

This clonotype was recorded a few times. J is TRBJ2-1 and V is TRBV5-5; the D gene is possibly TRBD1 (6 bases). CDR1 and CDR2 (germline): SGHKS, YYEKEE (reference sequence). V gave up 6 bases and J gave up 0 bases, with 16 bases separating them. CDR3 length equals 16 residues. The CDR3 nucleotides read TGTGCCAGCACCCAAGGTCAGGGGAGCTCCTACAATGAGCAGTTCTTC. Protein: CASTQGQGSSYNEQFF.

J is TRBJ2-7 and V is TRBV7-8; D gene uncertain. This CDR3 comprises 14 residues. The ends were cut back, 3 bases at V and 2 bases at J, with 11 bases in the middle. Germline CDR1 is SGHVS and CDR2 is FQNEAQ. In DNA, the CDR3 is TGTGCCAGCAGCTTGCTGTGGAGAACCTACGAGCAGTACTTC. Its protein product is CASSLLWRTYEQYF. Full variable domain (missing parts from reference TRBV7-8 and TRBJ2-7): GAGVSQSPRYKVAKRGQDVALRCDPISGHVSLFWYQQALGQGPEFLTYFQNEAQLDKSGLPSDRFFAERPEGSVSTLKIQRTQQEDSAVYLCASSLLWRTYEQYFGPGTRLTVT.

The J gene is TRBJ1-4, the V gene TRBV14; D may be TRBD1 (5 bases). The CDR3 is made up of 18 amino acids. Germline loops: CDR1 SGHDN, CDR2 FVKESK. V was shortened by 0 bases and J by 5 bases, with 19 bases between the two germline ends. The CDR3 reads CASSQDLRLGTVNEKLFF. CDR3 in DNA: TGTGCCAGCAGCCAAGATCTACGCTTAGGGACGGTGAATGAAAAACTGTTTTTT.

The V call is TRBV6-5, the J call TRBJ2-1; the match to TRBD1 covers 9 bases. V lost 6 bases to trimming and J lost 4 bases; unmatched junction nucleotides: 7. CDR3 length: 15 amino acids. The germline V gene has CDR1 MNHEY and CDR2 SVGAGI. CDR3 in amino acids: CASRPGQGGYNEQFF. CDR3 nucleotide sequence: TGTGCCAGCAGACCGGGACAGGGAGGTTACAATGAGCAGTTCTTC.

The chain has TRBV20-1 and TRBJ2-3; TRBD1 might be the D (6 bases). Trimming shortened V by 0 bases and J by 7 bases, and 14 bases separated the two germline ends. The CDR3 is made up of 14 amino acids. Germline V gene data show CDR1 as DFQATT and CDR2 as SNEGSKA (reference sequence). As DNA, the CDR3 is TGCAGTGCTAGAGATACAACAGGGAGAAATACGCAGTATTTT. It encodes CSARDTTGRNTQYF.

This clonotype was detected only a few times. J is TRBJ1-4 and V is TRBV11-3; unclear D gene. The CDR3 is 15 residues long. Germline-derived CDR1 and CDR2 are SGHNT and YENEEA. V was trimmed by 6 bases and J by 4 bases, leaving 15 bases between them. CDR3 residues: CASRGGRQLNEKLFF. The CDR3 coding sequence is TGTGCCAGCAGGGGCGGCAGGCAACTTAATGAAAAACTGTTTTTT. The whole variable domain, remainder taken from reference TRBV11-3 and TRBJ1-4, is EAGVVQSPRYKIIEKKQPVAFWCNPISGHNTLYWYLQNLGQGPELLIRYENEEAVDDSQLPKDRFSAERLKGVDSTLKIQPAELGDSAVYLCASRGGRQLNEKLFFGSGTQLSVL.

The sample holds one count of this clonotype. The rearrangement uses TRBV18 and TRBJ1-1; no clear D gene. CDR1 and CDR2 (germline): KGHSH, LQKENI. V was cut by 3 bases and J by 7 bases, with 18 bases left in between. CDR3 size: 15 residues. DNA of the CDR3: TGTGCCAGCTCACCTTCTATCGACGGTGCTGGTGAAGCTTTCTTT. This translates into CASSPSIDGAGEAFF.

V usage is TRBV5-1 and J usage is TRBJ2-7; D may correspond to TRBD1 or TRBD2 (5 bases each). The CDR3 runs to 16 residues. Trimming took off 4 bases at V and 3 bases at J, with 20 bases between the two ends. CDR1 and CDR2 from the germline V gene are SGHRS and YFSETQ. CDR3 amino acids: CASSPGTGAEDYEQYF. The DNA of the CDR3 is TGCGCCAGCAGCCCAGGGACCGGGGCGGAGGACTACGAGCAGTACTTC.

Ten or more counts support this clonotype. J is TRBJ1-1 and V is TRBV4-3; D may be TRBD1 (5 bases). The V end lost 0 bases, the J end lost 0 bases, and 14 bases lay between the germline ends. This CDR3 contains 17 residues. The V gene's germline CDR1 is LGHNA and CDR2 YSLEER. CDR3 in amino acids: CASSQDLAGRVNTEAFF. In nucleotides, the CDR3 is TGCGCCAGCAGCCAAGATCTGGCCGGCAGGGTGAACACTGAAGCTTTCTTT.

A few counts support this clonotype. The rearrangement links TRBV4-3 to TRBJ2-3; D is possibly TRBD2 (6 bases). The germline V gene encodes CDR1 LGHNA and CDR2 YSLEER. The CDR3 runs 16 residues. Trimming cost V 0 bases and J 1 base, with 11 bases left between them. Here the CDR3 DNA reads TGCGCCAGCAGCCAAGAGCGGGGATGGGGCACAGATACGCAGTATTTT. This gives the protein CASSQERGWGTDTQYF.

This clonotype was observed a handful of times. The V call is TRBV18, the J call TRBJ2-5; D ambiguous. Germline values: CDR1 KGHSH, CDR2 LQKENI. This CDR3 contains 15 residues. Trimming took off 3 bases at V and 0 bases at J, with 11 bases between the two ends. This CDR3 reads CASSPGQLYQETQYF. CDR3 nucleotide sequence: TGTGCCAGCTCACCCGGGCAACTGTACCAAGAGACCCAGTACTTC.

V and J are TRBV7-2 and TRBJ1-1; the D is unclear. The CDR3 runs to 14 residues. Trimming removed 2 bases from V and 0 bases from J, with 7 bases in between. Germline assignment: CDR1 SGHTA and CDR2 FQGNSA. CDR3 loop: CASSLTVMNTEAFF. CDR3 bases: TGTGCCAGCAGCTTAACGGTAATGAACACTGAAGCTTTCTTT.

The V and J genes are TRBV7-3 and TRBJ2-7, with D perhaps TRBD1 (6 bases). Germline V gene sequence: CDR1 SGHTA, CDR2 FQGTGA. The length of the CDR3 is 16 residues. V lost 1 base to trimming and J lost 3 bases, with 16 bases between them. The CDR3 DNA sequence: TGTGCCAGCAGCTTAATGTTGACAGGTTATCGCTACGAGCAGTACTTC. It yields the protein CASSLMLTGYRYEQYF.

The chain employs TRBV10-3 and TRBJ2-1, with TRBD2 matching 10 bases. With 5 bases clipped from V and 2 bases from J, the junction kept 6 bases outside the gene matches. The CDR3 is 16 amino acids. The germline V gene encodes CDR1 ENHRY and CDR2 SYGVKD. This CDR3 reads CAISILAGGTYNEQFF. CDR3 coding DNA: TGTGCCATCAGTATCTTAGCGGGGGGTACCTACAATGAGCAGTTCTTC.

As concerns this clonotype: Because the CDR3's place on the DNA is in doubt, the DNA is left out and the CDR3 is given as listed by TCRdb. The rearrangement joins TRBV27 to TRBJ2-1; TRBD1, the D gene given by the table, was not confirmed from the DNA. The CDR3 is 16 residues long, counting both termini. Germline CDR1 and CDR2: MNHEY and SMNVEV (reference sequence). The chain's CDR3 is CASRFGQGINTNERFF.

A few counts support this clonotype. This chain joins TRBV20-1 and TRBJ2-7, with D tentatively TRBD2 (6 bases). The J call could be wrong; TRBJ2-5 is a better fit for the DNA end. Germline-derived CDR1 and CDR2 are DFQATT and SNEGSKA (reference sequence). The CDR3 consists of 12 residues. The DNA of the CDR3 is TGCAGTGCTGGACCAGGGAGGGAGACCCAGTACTTC. This codes for CSAGPGRETQYF.

The chain combines TRBV5-1 with TRBJ2-7, with D hard to call. Trimming shortened V by 4 bases and J by 0 bases, and 5 bases separated the two germline ends. Germline CDR1 SGHRS, CDR2 YFSETQ. The CDR3 loop spans 12 amino acids. The CDR3 here is CASSAPSYEQYF. The CDR3 nucleotides are TGCGCCAGCAGCGCCCCCTCCTACGAGCAGTACTTC.

This clonotype occurred once. CDR3: CATSDKTGITDTQYF. The DNA for the CDR3 is TGTGCCACCAGTGATAAGACAGGGATCACAGATACGCAGTATTTT. V gene TRBV24-1 combines with J gene TRBJ2-3, with 7 bases fitting TRBD1. J gave up 2 bases and V 3 bases, and 4 bases lay outside the gene matches. The CDR3 spans 15 residues. The germline gives CDR1 KGHDR, CDR2 SFDVKD.

This clonotype was observed a few times. The chain links TRBV7-9 to TRBJ2-3, with a possible D match to TRBD1 (6 bases). The CDR3 sequence is 16 residues long. Per germline, CDR1 SEHNR and CDR2 FQNEAQ (reference sequence). Trimming stripped 5 bases from V and 6 bases from J, with 21 bases between. The CDR3 spells CASSLLTGVPSDTQYF. CDR3 bases: TGTGCCAGCAGCCTCCTGACAGGCGTTCCTTCGGATACGCAGTATTTT. Full variable domain (missing parts from reference TRBV7-9 and TRBJ2-3): DTGVSQNPRHKITKRGQNVTFRCDPISEHNRLYWYRQTLGQGPEFLTYFQNEAQLEKSRLLSDRFSAERPKGSFSTLEIQRTEQGDSAMYLCASSLLTGVPSDTQYFGPGTRLTVL.

The chain employs TRBV14 and TRBJ1-5; D call uncertain. The germline V and J ends were trimmed by 0 bases and 6 bases, with 6 bases remaining between them. This CDR3 has 13 residues. Germline V lookup: CDR1 SGHDN, CDR2 FVKESK. CDR3 DNA sequence: TGTGCCAGCAGCCAAGATTCTTCTCAGCCCCAGCATTTT. Translation gives CASSQDSSQPQHF. Together with reference TRBV14 and TRBJ1-5, the CDR3 gives the full variable domain: EAGVTQFPSHSVIEKGQTVTLRCDPISGHDNLYWYRRVMGKEIKFLLHFVKESKQDESGMPNNRFLAERTGGTYSTLKVQPAELEDSGVYFCASSQDSSQPQHFGDGTRLSIL.

The rearrangement joins TRBV5-1 to TRBJ2-1; no firm D call. Trimming shortened V by 4 bases and J by 8 bases, and 13 bases separated the two germline ends. The CDR3 is 13 residues long. Germline lookup yields CDR1 SGHRS and CDR2 YFSETQ. This chain's CDR3 is CASSQEQKDEQFF. The CDR3, as DNA: TGCGCCAGCAGCCAGGAACAGAAGGATGAGCAGTTCTTC. The full variable domain, rest sourced from reference TRBV5-1 and TRBJ2-1, is KAGVTQTPRYLIKTRGQQVTLSCSPISGHRSVSWYQQTPGQGLQFLFEYFSETQRNKGNFPGRFSGRQFSNSRSEMNVSTLELGDSALYLCASSQEQKDEQFFGPGTRLTVL.

This clonotype was counted a few times. The chain recombines TRBV7-9 with TRBJ1-1; no reliable D call. Germline values: CDR1 SEHNR, CDR2 FQNEAQ (reference sequence). Trimming left V 2 bases short and J 0 bases short, with 7 bases between. There are 14 residues in the CDR3. CDR3 amino acids: CASSLIGMNTEAFF. The CDR3 coding sequence is TGTGCCAGCAGCTTAATCGGGATGAACACTGAAGCTTTCTTT.

J is TRBJ1-1 and V is TRBV28; no clear D. This CDR3 region has 19 residues. With 6 bases removed from V and 0 bases from J, the gap between germline ends came to 26 bases. Looked up from germline, CDR1 is MDHEN and CDR2 is SYDVKM. This chain's CDR3 is CASSVRLGFFASLNTEAFF. The CDR3 DNA reads as TGTGCCAGCAGCGTCAGACTCGGGTTTTTTGCTTCACTGAACACTGAAGCTTTCTTT.

This clonotype was observed a handful of times. CDR3 nucleotide sequence: TGCGCCAGCAGCTTGGGGCAGGGGCAGTACGAGCAGTACTTC. Amino acid sequence: CASSLGQGQYEQYF. V and J are TRBV5-1 and TRBJ2-7, with D perhaps TRBD1 (6 bases). CDR3 length: 14 amino acids. The V gene lost 0 bases and the J gene lost 4 bases, with 11 bases spanning the gap. The V gene's germline CDR1 is SGHRS and CDR2 YFSETQ.

This clonotype was seen repeatedly, ten times or more. The gene calls are TRBV29-1 and TRBJ2-7, with a tentative D call TRBD1 (5 bases). The CDR3 contains 11 residues. The V gene lost 6 bases and the J gene lost 2 bases, with 8 bases spanning the gap. Germline-derived CDR1 and CDR2 are SQVTM and ANQGSEA. CDR3 DNA: TGCAGCGTGGACATAGCCTACGAGCAGTACTTC. Its translation is CSVDIAYEQYF.

The chain uses TRBV4-2 and TRBJ2-4, with D possibly matching TRBD1 (6 bases). The CDR3 is 16 amino acids. Germline CDR1 is LGHNA and CDR2 is YNFKEQ. The V end was cut by 4 bases, the J end by 13 bases, with 26 bases between. The CDR3 region has the DNA TGTGCCAGCAGCCTTCCTGGGGGTCCTCGTGGGCAGGGGCAGTACTTC. Translation gives CASSLPGGPRGQGQYF.

This chain links TRBV5-1 with TRBJ1-1; 7 positions match TRBD1. The V segment lost 4 bases and the J segment 1 base; nucleotides outside the gene matches: 7. The CDR3 length is 15 residues. Germline V gene lookup returns CDR1 SGHRS and CDR2 YFSETQ. Here the CDR3 reads CASSEGRTGNTEAFF. The CDR3 nucleotides are TGCGCCAGCAGCGAGGGACGGACAGGGAACACTGAAGCTTTCTTT.